The subject of this entry is one TCR beta chain. This specimen comes from a study of T cell responses to AZD1222 COVID-19 vaccine. The V gene lost 8 bases and the J gene lost 5 bases, with 16 bases spanning the gap. This CDR3 is built from 13 residues. Germline V gene data show CDR1 as SNHLY and CDR2 as FYNNEI. This table comes from immunoSEQ multiplex PCR, and its TCRdb copy is limited to in-frame clones, with some not included. This table has about 100,000 clones, roughly 87% appearing once. The chain links TRBV2 to TRBJ2-7; D gene unclear. Specimen: peripheral blood, collected 28 days after the second AZD1222 dose. The sequence was collected from an adult who received the AZD1222 COVID-19 vaccine. Written as DNA, the CDR3 is TGTGCCAGCTGTAGGTTCTCGTCCCACGAGCAGTACTTC. Protein: CASCRFSSHEQYF.